This T cell receptor beta chain came from a study of patients and donors after allogeneic stem cell transplantation. Via MiXCR, TCRdb re-called the RT-PCR reads, giving one row per CDR3 protein. This sample has about 57,000 distinct CDR3 sequences; less than 15% occur once, and the top ten carry roughly 34%. This clonotype was observed a few times. Losses at the gene ends were 5 bases for V and 4 bases for J; bases not matched to a gene: 16. The CDR3 runs to 18 residues. The sequenced sample consisted of blood, either unsorted or a sorted T cell fraction (not recorded which). The chain couples TRBV12-3 or TRBV12-4 to TRBJ2-1; 8 nucleotides agree with TRBD2. This receptor was obtained from a human donor who was either an allogeneic HSCT recipient or a stem cell or donor lymphocyte infusion donor (not recorded which). It is not recorded whose cells these are; they may come from a transplant donor. For the CDR3, the DNA is TGTGCCAGCAGTAACCTAATCGAGGGACTAGATGGGTACAATGAGCAGTTCTTC. Translating it yields CASSNLIEGLDGYNEQFF.